A single sample is the source of the 9 T cell receptor beta chains below, sequenced in a study of cytomegalovirus exposure and HLA in healthy donors. Primers for the PCR totalled 60 Vbeta and 13 Jbeta. Produced via immunoSEQ multiplex PCR; TCRdb's table is partial and in-frame only. The sample includes 55,000 to 80,000 clones. Material for sequencing was PBMCs. The receptors here all came from a man aged 35 to 55 in good health and CMV-seronegative.

The rearrangement joins TRBV5-4 to TRBJ2-3; no firm D call. The germline V gene encodes CDR1 SGHNT and CDR2 YYREEE (reference sequence). The CDR3 length is 15 residues. Trimming took 4 bases from V and 0 from J, leaving 12 bases between them. CDR3 nucleotide sequence: TGTGCCAGCAGCCGTCAAAGCCCCAGCACAGATACGCAGTATTTT. Translating it yields CASSRQSPSTDTQYF. Based on the CDR3 plus reference TRBV5-4 and TRBJ2-3, the full variable domain is ETGVTQSPTHLIKTRGQQVTLRCSSQSGHNTVSWYQQALGQGPQFIFQYYREEENGRGNFPPRFSGLQFPNYSSELNVNALELDDSALYLCASSRQSPSTDTQYFGPGTRLTVL.

The chain is built from TRBV5-1 and TRBJ2-2; 8 bases align to TRBD1. This CDR3 has 18 amino acids. Germline lookup yields CDR1 SGHRS and CDR2 YFSETQ. Losses at the gene ends were 0 bases for V and 4 bases for J; bases not matched to a gene: 11. The chain's CDR3 is CASSLGDRYSSPTGELFF. DNA of the CDR3: TGCGCCAGCAGCTTGGGGGACAGGTATTCTTCCCCCACCGGGGAGCTGTTTTTT.

The chain recombines TRBV5-4 with TRBJ1-4; weak D call: TRBD1 (5 bases). V was trimmed by 2 bases and J by 4 bases, leaving 9 bases between them. Germline V CDR1 and CDR2: SGHNT, YYREEE (reference sequence). The CDR3 totals 14 residues. In DNA, the CDR3 is TGTGCCAGCAGCTTTGCAGGGCGTAATGAAAAACTGTTTTTT. Residues: CASSFAGRNEKLFF.

This chain links TRBV27 with TRBJ2-3, with a possible D match to TRBD1 (5 bases). V lost 6 bases and J 2 bases, leaving 12 bases between the germline ends. The CDR3 loop spans 14 amino acids. Germline V gives CDR1 MNHEY, CDR2 SMNVEV (reference sequence). As DNA, the CDR3 is TGTGCCAGCAGAATACAGGCGAACACAGATACGCAGTATTTT. Encoded protein: CASRIQANTDTQYF.

This sequence joins TRBV5-1 and TRBJ1-6; TRBD1 matches at 10 bases. The V gene's germline CDR1 is SGHRS and CDR2 YFSETQ. The CDR3 length is 13 residues. V was clipped by 0 bases and J by 19 bases; unmatched bases: 7. The CDR3: CASSLGDRGPLHF. The CDR3 region has the DNA TGCGCCAGCAGCTTGGGAGACAGGGGGCCCTTACACTTT.

The chain is built from TRBV5-1 and TRBJ2-2, with D uncertain. Looked up from germline, CDR1 is SGHRS and CDR2 is YFSETQ. V shed 4 bases and J shed 6 bases, with 7 bases lying between them. The CDR3 covers 12 residues. The CDR3 DNA sequence: TGCGCCAGCAGCCCAGTCCCCGGGGAGCTGTTTTTT. Encoded protein: CASSPVPGELFF.

The J gene is TRBJ2-7, the V gene TRBV5-1; D possibly corresponds to TRBD1 (6 bases). Trimming took off 4 bases at V and 3 bases at J, with 14 bases between the two ends. The CDR3 spans 14 residues. Germline CDR1 reads SGHRS; CDR2 reads YFSETQ. In DNA form, the CDR3 reads TGCGCCAGCAGCGTAGAAGGACAGATCTACGAGCAGTACTTC. It encodes CASSVEGQIYEQYF.

Turning to this clone: Other DNA sequences of this sample code for an identical CDR3. The V gene is TRBV6-5, the J gene TRBJ2-7, with D perhaps TRBD2 (5 bases). Germline V gene sequence: CDR1 MNHEY, CDR2 SVGAGI. V lost 5 bases and J lost 4, with 12 bases in between. The length of the CDR3 is 13 residues. As DNA, the CDR3 is TGTGCCAGCAGTAGGGAGTTGGGGTACGAGCAGTACTTC. It encodes CASSRELGYEQYF.

The J gene is TRBJ1-4, the V gene TRBV19; 8 bases are a match to TRBD1. Losses at the gene ends were 7 bases for V and 5 bases for J; bases not matched to a gene: 15. The CDR3 spans 17 residues. Germline V gene lookup returns CDR1 LNHDA and CDR2 SQIVND (reference sequence). The CDR3 spells CASKGSLVGQGNEKLFF. The CDR3, as DNA: TGTGCCAGTAAAGGTTCTCTCGTCGGACAGGGAAATGAAAAACTGTTTTTT.